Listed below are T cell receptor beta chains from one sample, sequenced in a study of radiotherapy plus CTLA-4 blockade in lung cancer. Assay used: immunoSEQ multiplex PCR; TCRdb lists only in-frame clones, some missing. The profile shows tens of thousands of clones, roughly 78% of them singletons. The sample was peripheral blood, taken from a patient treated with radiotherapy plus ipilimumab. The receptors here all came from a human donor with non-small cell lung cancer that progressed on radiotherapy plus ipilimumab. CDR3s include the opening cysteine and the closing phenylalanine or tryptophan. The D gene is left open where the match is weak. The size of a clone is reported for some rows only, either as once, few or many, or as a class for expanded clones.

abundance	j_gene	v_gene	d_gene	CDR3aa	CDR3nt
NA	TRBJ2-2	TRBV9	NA	CASSVYQRYTGELFF	TGTGCCAGCAGCGTCTATCAGCGGTACACCGGGGAGCTGTTTTTT
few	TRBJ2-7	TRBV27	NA	CASSLSETGKGEQYF	TGTGCCAGCAGTTTATCGGAAACAGGGAAAGGCGAGCAGTACTTC
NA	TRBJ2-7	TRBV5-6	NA	CASSFLGPTSYEQYF	TGTGCCAGCAGCTTTTTGGGGCCCACATCCTACGAGCAGTACTTC
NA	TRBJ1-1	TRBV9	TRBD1	CASSDFQGANTEAFF	TGTGCCAGCAGCGATTTTCAGGGGGCGAACACTGAAGCTTTCTTT
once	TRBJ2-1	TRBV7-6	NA	CASSLGGPGAKFF	TGTGCCAGCAGCTTAGGGGGGCCCGGGGCAAAGTTCTTC
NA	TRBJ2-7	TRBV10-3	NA	CAISESWGTSYEQYF	TGTGCCATCAGTGAGTCGTGGGGGACATCCTACGAGCAGTACTTC
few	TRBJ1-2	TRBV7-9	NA	CASSLDQTVVIYGYTF	TGTGCCAGCAGCTTAGACCAGACCGTAGTTATTTATGGCTACACCTTC
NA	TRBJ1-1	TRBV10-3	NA	CAISEVEGEAFF	TGTGCCATCAGTGAGGTTGAAGGGGAAGCTTTCTTT
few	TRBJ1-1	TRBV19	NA	CASSIYGASNTEAFF	TGTGCCAGTAGTATTTACGGGGCATCGAACACTGAAGCTTTCTTT
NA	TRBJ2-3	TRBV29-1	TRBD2	CSVEALRIGGGASTDTQYF	TGCAGCGTTGAAGCTCTACGGATAGGCGGGGGGGCTAGCACAGATACGCAGTATTTT
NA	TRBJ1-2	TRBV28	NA	CAVAVDPVRGYTF	TGTGCCGTAGCCGTGGACCCAGTTCGGGGCTACACCTTC
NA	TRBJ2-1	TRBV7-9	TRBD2	CASTPASGTNEQFF	TGTGCCAGCACCCCCGCTAGCGGGACAAATGAGCAGTTCTTC
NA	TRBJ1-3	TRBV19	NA	CASRGSTGNTIYF	TGTGCCAGTAGAGGATCTACTGGAAACACCATATATTTT
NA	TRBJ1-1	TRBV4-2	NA	CASSQADGGHEAFF	TGTGCCAGCAGCCAAGCCGACGGAGGACATGAAGCTTTCTTT
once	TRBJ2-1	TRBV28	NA	CASSSGQYNEQFF	TGTGCCAGCAGTTCAGGACAGTACAATGAGCAGTTCTTC
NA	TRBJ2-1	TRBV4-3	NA	CASSQDWYDGSSYNEQFF	TGCGCCAGCAGCCAAGATTGGTACGATGGGAGCTCCTACAATGAGCAGTTCTTC
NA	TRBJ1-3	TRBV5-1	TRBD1	CASSSGGQGSGNTIYF	TGCGCCAGCAGCAGTGGGGGACAGGGGTCTGGAAACACCATATATTTT
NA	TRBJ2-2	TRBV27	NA	CASSLKRISGELFF	TGTGCCAGCAGTTTAAAGCGGATCTCAGGGGAGCTGTTTTTT
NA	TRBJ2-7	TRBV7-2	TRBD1	CASSSAGQGVGEQYF	TGTGCCAGCAGCTCAGCGGGACAGGGGGTAGGCGAGCAGTACTTC
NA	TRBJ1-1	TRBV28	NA	CASRQTGSGAFF	TGTGCCAGCCGCCAGACCGGGTCAGGAGCTTTCTTT
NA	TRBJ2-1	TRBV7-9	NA	CASSQVLEEQFF	TGTGCCAGCAGCCAAGTCCTAGAGGAGCAGTTCTTC
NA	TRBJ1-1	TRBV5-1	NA	CASSLDGTIYTEAFF	TGCGCCAGCAGCTTGGATGGGACAATATACACTGAAGCTTTCTTT
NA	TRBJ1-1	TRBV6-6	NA	CASSPRGPDTEAFF	TGTGCCAGCAGTCCTCGGGGACCCGACACTGAAGCTTTCTTT
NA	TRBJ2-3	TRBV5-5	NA	CASSDPDVADTQYF	TGTGCCAGCAGCGACCCGGACGTCGCAGATACGCAGTATTTT
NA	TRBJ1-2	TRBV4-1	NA	CASSQGGGTVNYGYTF	TGCGCCAGCAGCCAAGGAGGGGGGACGGTAAACTATGGCTACACCTTC
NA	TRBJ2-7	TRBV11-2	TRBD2	CASSFSAGGGYEQYF	TGTGCCAGCAGCTTCTCGGCGGGAGGAGGATACGAGCAGTACTTC
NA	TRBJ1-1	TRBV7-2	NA	CASSPTWTEAFF	TGTGCCAGCAGCCCCACGTGGACTGAAGCTTTCTTT
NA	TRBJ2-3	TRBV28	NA	CASTPGGGTDTQYF	TGTGCCAGCACCCCAGGGGGGGGCACAGATACGCAGTATTTT
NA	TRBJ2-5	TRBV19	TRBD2	CASSIGPGGETQYF	TGTGCCAGTAGTATTGGTCCCGGGGGGGAGACCCAGTACTTC
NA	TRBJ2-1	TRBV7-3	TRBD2	CASSSLSTSGPYNEQFF	TGTGCCAGCAGCTCCCTCTCGACTAGCGGACCCTACAATGAGCAGTTCTTC
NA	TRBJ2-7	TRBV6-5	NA	CASSPGPHYEQYF	TGTGCCAGCAGTCCTGGACCCCACTACGAGCAGTACTTC
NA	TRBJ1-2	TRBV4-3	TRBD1	CASSHPGQGGYTF	TGCGCCAGCAGCCACCCGGGACAGGGGGGCTACACCTTC
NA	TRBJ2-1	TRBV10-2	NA	CASSEGLASEQFF	TGCGCCAGCAGTGAGGGGCTAGCGAGTGAGCAGTTCTTC
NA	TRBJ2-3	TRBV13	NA	CASSLGVGRTDTQYF	TGTGCCAGCAGCTTAGGGGTCGGGCGCACAGATACGCAGTATTTT
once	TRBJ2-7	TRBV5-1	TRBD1	CASSLGQGNEQYF	TGCGCCAGCAGCTTGGGACAGGGCAACGAGCAGTACTTC
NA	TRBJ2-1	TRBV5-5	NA	CASSFRDSPVKSSYNEQFF	TGTGCCAGCAGCTTCCGGGACTCCCCCGTTAAGAGCTCCTACAATGAGCAGTTCTTC
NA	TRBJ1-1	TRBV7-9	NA	CASSLQGGGGTEAFF	TGTGCCAGCAGCCTGCAAGGTGGCGGTGGCACTGAAGCTTTCTTT
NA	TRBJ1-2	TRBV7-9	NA	CASSTPSNSPYGYTF	TGTGCCAGCAGCACGCCAAGTAACAGCCCCTATGGCTACACCTTC
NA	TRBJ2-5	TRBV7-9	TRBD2	CASSSTKRGGRQETQYF	TGTGCCAGCAGCTCGACTAAGCGGGGGGGCCGTCAAGAGACCCAGTACTTC
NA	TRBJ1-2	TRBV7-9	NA	CAGGAAANYGYTF	TGTGCGGGTGGGGCGGCCGCTAACTATGGCTACACCTTC
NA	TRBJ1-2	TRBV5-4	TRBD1	CASSLESYTGGGYGYTF	TGTGCCAGCAGCTTGGAATCCTACACAGGGGGCGGCTATGGCTACACCTTC
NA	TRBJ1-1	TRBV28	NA	CASSLKAGGPLMNTEAFF	TGTGCCAGCAGTTTGAAGGCAGGCGGTCCGCTCATGAACACTGAAGCTTTCTTT
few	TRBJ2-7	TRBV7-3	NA	CASSFRERYEQYF	TGTGCCAGCAGCTTCAGGGAGCGCTACGAGCAGTACTTC
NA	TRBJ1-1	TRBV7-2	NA	CASSQFGGFGTEAFF	TGTGCCAGCAGCCAATTTGGTGGATTTGGGACTGAAGCTTTCTTT
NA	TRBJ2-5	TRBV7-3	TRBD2	CASSVSGEETQYF	TGTGCCAGCAGCGTTAGCGGGGAAGAGACCCAGTACTTC